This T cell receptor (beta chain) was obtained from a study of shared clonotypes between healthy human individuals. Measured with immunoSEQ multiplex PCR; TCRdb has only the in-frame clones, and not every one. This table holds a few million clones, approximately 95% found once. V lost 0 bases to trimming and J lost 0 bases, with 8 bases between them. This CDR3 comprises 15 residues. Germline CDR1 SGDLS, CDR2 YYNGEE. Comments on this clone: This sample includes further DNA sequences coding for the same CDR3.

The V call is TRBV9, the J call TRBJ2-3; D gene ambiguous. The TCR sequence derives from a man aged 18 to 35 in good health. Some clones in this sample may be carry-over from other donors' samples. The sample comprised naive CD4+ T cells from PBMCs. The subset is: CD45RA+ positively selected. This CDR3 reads CASSVGTVSTDTQYF. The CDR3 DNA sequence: TGTGCCAGCAGCGTAGGGACGGTGAGCACAGATACGCAGTATTTT.